The 24 T cell receptor beta chains below come from one sample, sequenced in a study of T cell responses to AZD1222 COVID-19 vaccine (dated by TCRdb to 2020 to 2023). What the time point label conveys for this sample: baseline before first vaccination. Library method: the immunoSEQ multiplex PCR assay. Here the immuneACCESS table is served through TCRdb, limited to in-frame sequences with V and J called. Missing clones are a known gap in these copies; in checked studies unresolved V genes cover under half, and the rest lacks a known reason. Present in this sample are 130,000 to 150,000 clones, just over 90% of which were seen just once. The top ten clonotypes cover about 1.9% of the sample. The source was peripheral blood, collected on day 0 of AZD1222 vaccination. The receptors were gathered from an adult in good health.

The V and J genes are TRBV28 and TRBJ1-2; a weak D match, TRBD1 (6 bases). Germline V gene sequence: CDR1 MDHEN, CDR2 SYDVKM. The CDR3 is made up of 12 amino acids. Trimming took off 7 bases at V and 4 bases at J, with 10 bases between the two ends. The CDR3 nucleotides are TGTGCCAGCAACCACAGGGTCTATGGCTACACCTTC. Amino acids: CASNHRVYGYTF.

The chain has TRBV21-1 and TRBJ2-7; TRBD2, the D gene given by the table, was not confirmed from the DNA. TRBV21-1 is given as a pseudogene. The CDR3 sequence is 13 residues long. The CDR3 protein is CASIVLSSYEQYF. The CDR3 DNA follows: TGTGCCAGCATAGTTTTGAGCTCCTACGAGCAGTACTTC.

Details on this clone: Other DNA sequences in the same sample also yield this CDR3. The chain combines TRBV5-1 with TRBJ1-1, with 10 nucleotides matching TRBD1. From germline, CDR1 is SGHRS and CDR2 YFSETQ. Trimming removed 3 bases from V and 1 base from J; junction bases left unmatched: 0. The CDR3 is made up of 14 amino acids. The CDR3: CASSWDRGNTEAFF. The CDR3 DNA reads TGCGCCAGCAGCTGGGACAGGGGGAACACTGAAGCTTTCTTT.

This sequence joins TRBV7-9 and TRBJ1-6; TRBD1 matches 7 bases. From germline, CDR1 is SEHNR and CDR2 FQNEAQ (reference sequence). Trimming removed 4 bases from V and 8 bases from J; junction bases left unmatched: 8. The CDR3 is 15 amino acids. CDR3 region: CASSSRQGMDSPLHF. The CDR3 DNA reads as TGTGCCAGCAGCTCACGACAGGGTATGGATTCACCCCTCCACTTT. The whole variable domain, remainder taken from reference TRBV7-9 and TRBJ1-6, is DTGVSQNPRHKITKRGQNVTFRCDPISEHNRLYWYRQTLGQGPEFLTYFQNEAQLEKSRLLSDRFSAERPKGSFSTLEIQRTEQGDSAMYLCASSSRQGMDSPLHFGNGTRLTVT.

This clone has only one observation. V is TRBV5-1 and J is TRBJ2-7; 8 nucleotides line up with TRBD1. Germline trimming cut 4 bases from V and 5 bases from J; bases unmatched to any gene: 8. Germline V gene sequence: CDR1 SGHRS, CDR2 YFSETQ. The CDR3 extends over 14 amino acids. The CDR3 reads CASSIGQGTDEQYF. CDR3 coding DNA: TGCGCCAGCAGCATCGGACAGGGTACCGACGAGCAGTACTTC.

The chain employs TRBV11-2 and TRBJ2-5; D remains unclear. CDR3 size: 12 residues. Deletions cut 5 bases from V and 6 bases from J, with 10 bases between. The germline CDR1 and CDR2 sequences are SGHAT and FQNNGV. The CDR3 reads CASSHSHQTQYF. CDR3 coding DNA: TGTGCCAGCAGCCACAGCCACCAGACCCAGTACTTC.

The gene calls are TRBV27 and TRBJ1-5; D is ambiguous. The CDR3 has 16 amino acids. V shed 5 bases and J shed 0 bases, with 14 bases lying between them. Germline V gene lookup returns CDR1 MNHEY and CDR2 SMNVEV (reference sequence). CDR3 region: CASSPGSPFSNQPQHF. CDR3 nucleotide sequence: TGTGCCAGCAGTCCCGGGTCTCCCTTTAGCAATCAGCCCCAGCATTTT.

The chain recombines TRBV6-6 with TRBJ2-6; D uncertain. Germline CDR1 reads MNHNY; CDR2 reads SVGAGI (reference sequence). CDR3 length: 14 amino acids. V lost 0 bases, J lost 2 bases, and 2 bases lay in between. The DNA for the CDR3 is TGTGCCAGCAGTTACTCGACTGGGGCCAACGTCCTGACTTTC. Its protein is CASSYSTGANVLTF.

The J gene is TRBJ2-7, the V gene TRBV5-1; the match to TRBD1 covers 8 bases. The germline CDR1 and CDR2 sequences are SGHRS and YFSETQ. CDR3 length: 17 residues. V shed 0 bases and J 2 bases; nucleotides not matched to a gene: 10. The CDR3 DNA reads TGCGCCAGCAGCTTGGGGCCTAGGACAGGGCAGACCTACGAGCAGTACTTC. The encoded protein is CASSLGPRTGQTYEQYF.

This chain joins TRBV29-1 and TRBJ1-4; D remains ambiguous. The V end was cut by 0 bases, the J end by 0 bases, with 8 bases between. This CDR3 contains 15 residues. The germline V gene encodes CDR1 SQVTM and CDR2 ANQGSEA. In DNA, the CDR3 is TGCAGCGTTGAAGATCACAGATCAACTAATGAAAAACTGTTTTTT. Its protein product is CSVEDHRSTNEKLFF.

The gene calls are TRBV7-3 and TRBJ1-2; 10 bases line up with TRBD1. The germline CDR1 and CDR2 sequences are SGHTA and FQGTGA. The CDR3 extends over 16 amino acids. The V gene end was trimmed by 5 bases and the J gene end by 3 bases; junction bases not matched to a gene: 9. The CDR3: CASSPQGQGGDYGYTF. The DNA for the CDR3 is TGTGCCAGCAGCCCCCAAGGACAGGGGGGGGACTATGGCTACACCTTC.

The CDR3 DNA reads TGTGCCAGCTCACCACAGGGAGCTCTGAACACTGAAGCTTTCTTT. This encodes CASSPQGALNTEAFF. V is TRBV18 and J is TRBJ1-1; D uncertain. V shed 1 base and J shed 0 bases, with 9 bases lying between them. The CDR3 is 15 residues long. Germline values: CDR1 KGHSH, CDR2 LQKENI.

V gene TRBV11-3 combines with J gene TRBJ2-3; D remains ambiguous. The CDR3 runs 18 residues. CDR1 is SGHNT, CDR2 YENEEA, per germline. V lost 1 base and J 8 bases, leaving 25 bases between the germline ends. The DNA of the CDR3 is TGTGCCAGCAGCTTAGCCCGGCCGGGCCAAAAGTGGGTATGTACGCAGTATTTT. This translates into CASSLARPGQKWVCTQYF.

This clone has a single count. V gene TRBV7-8 combines with J gene TRBJ2-7; D assignment may be TRBD1 or TRBD2 (5 bases each). V lost 1 base to trimming and J lost 2 bases, with 15 bases between them. Germline lookup yields CDR1 SGHVS and CDR2 FQNEAQ. This CDR3 is built from 16 residues. In DNA form, the CDR3 reads TGTGCCAGCAGCTTAGAGGGGACGACAGAACCCTACGAGCAGTACTTC. Its translation: CASSLEGTTEPYEQYF.

The chain carries TRBV18 and TRBJ1-2; D is undetermined. Trimming shortened V by 1 base and J by 4 bases, and 16 bases separated the two germline ends. Germline loops: CDR1 KGHSH, CDR2 LQKENI. This CDR3 spans 16 amino acids. CDR3 DNA: TGTGCCAGCTCACCACAGACCGGACCCCGTAGCTATGGCTACACCTTC. Translated, it gives CASSPQTGPRSYGYTF.

The J gene is TRBJ1-2, the V gene TRBV3-1 (or the pseudogene TRBV3-2); 8 bases map to TRBD1. In germline, CDR1 is LGHDT, CDR2 YNNKEL (reference sequence). The CDR3 extends over 16 amino acids. V was pared by 1 base and J by 3 bases, with 7 bases of the junction left unmatched. The CDR3 DNA sequence: TGTGCCAGCAGCCAAGTAAGGCAGGGGGCTGACTATGGCTACACCTTC. It is translated as CASSQVRQGADYGYTF.

The CDR3 sequence: CATSGGQETQYF. For the CDR3, the DNA is TGTGCCACTAGCGGGGGGCAAGAGACCCAGTACTTC. The chain joins TRBV27 to TRBJ2-5; TRBD2 matches 11 bases. The J segment lost 2 bases and the V segment lost 10 bases, leaving 0 bases of the junction unmatched. The CDR3 covers 12 residues. The germline CDR1 and CDR2 sequences are MNHEY and SMNVEV (reference sequence).

CDR3 sequence: CASSLDSNYGYTF. As DNA, the CDR3 is TGTGCCAGCAGCCTCGACAGTAACTATGGCTACACCTTC. The J gene is TRBJ1-2, the V gene TRBV6-5; TRBD1 is a possible D gene (5 bases). Germline assignment: CDR1 MNHEY and CDR2 SVGAGI. V shed 6 bases and J shed 1 base, with 9 bases lying between them. The CDR3 length is 13 residues.

The chain uses TRBV6-5 and TRBJ2-1, with 10 bases lining up with TRBD1. V lost 8 bases to trimming and J lost 4 bases; unmatched junction nucleotides: 2. The CDR3 has 13 residues. CDR1 and CDR2 from the germline V gene are MNHEY and SVGAGI. CDR3 coding DNA: TGTGCCAGCCGGGACAGGGGTTACAATGAGCAGTTCTTC. This sequence encodes CASRDRGYNEQFF.

The V and J genes are TRBV28 and TRBJ1-2; TRBD1 matches at 7 bases. The CDR3 is 12 residues long. V lost 11 bases, J lost 4 bases, and 7 bases stayed unmatched. Germline V lookup: CDR1 MDHEN, CDR2 SYDVKM. The CDR3 coding sequence is TGTGCCGGCAACAGGGGAGCCTATGGCTACACCTTC. Its protein is CAGNRGAYGYTF.

This chain links TRBV7-9 with TRBJ2-7; 10 positions match TRBD1. There are 15 residues in the CDR3. After removal of 5 bases from V and 5 bases from J, the junction contained 9 bases not matched to a gene. Germline V gene data show CDR1 as SEHNR and CDR2 as FQNEAQ (reference sequence). The CDR3 here is CASSLGQGMVHEQYF. As DNA, the CDR3 is TGTGCCAGCAGCCTGGGACAGGGGATGGTCCACGAGCAGTACTTC. Based on the CDR3 plus reference TRBV7-9 and TRBJ2-7, the full variable domain is DTGVSQNPRHKITKRGQNVTFRCDPISEHNRLYWYRQTLGQGPEFLTYFQNEAQLEKSRLLSDRFSAERPKGSFSTLEIQRTEQGDSAMYLCASSLGQGMVHEQYFGPGTRLTVT.

V is TRBV5-4 and J is TRBJ2-3, with D possibly being TRBD2 (5 bases). The germline V and J ends were trimmed by 4 bases and 9 bases, with 18 bases remaining between them. CDR1 and CDR2 (germline): SGHNT, YYREEE (reference sequence). The CDR3 covers 14 residues. CDR3 residues: CASSPRLAEATQYF. The CDR3 DNA sequence: TGTGCCAGCAGCCCCCGGCTGGCGGAGGCCACGCAGTATTTT.

The chain carries TRBV11-2 and TRBJ2-7; perhaps TRBD1 as D (6 bases). The V gene's germline CDR1 is SGHAT and CDR2 FQNNGV. The CDR3 length is 14 residues. V was trimmed by 3 bases and J by 7 bases, leaving 16 bases between them. DNA of the CDR3: TGTGCCAGCAGCTTTTTACAGGGTACGGGAGAGCAGTACTTC. It specifies CASSFLQGTGEQYF.

The genes are TRBV3-1 (or the pseudogene TRBV3-2) and TRBJ1-4; D not certain. V lost 1 base and J 8 bases, leaving 8 bases between the germline ends. CDR1 and CDR2 (germline): LGHDT, YNNKEL (reference sequence). The CDR3 extends over 13 amino acids. This CDR3 is CASSQGLVEKLFF. CDR3 nucleotide sequence: TGTGCCAGCAGCCAAGGGCTGGTGGAAAAACTGTTTTTT.